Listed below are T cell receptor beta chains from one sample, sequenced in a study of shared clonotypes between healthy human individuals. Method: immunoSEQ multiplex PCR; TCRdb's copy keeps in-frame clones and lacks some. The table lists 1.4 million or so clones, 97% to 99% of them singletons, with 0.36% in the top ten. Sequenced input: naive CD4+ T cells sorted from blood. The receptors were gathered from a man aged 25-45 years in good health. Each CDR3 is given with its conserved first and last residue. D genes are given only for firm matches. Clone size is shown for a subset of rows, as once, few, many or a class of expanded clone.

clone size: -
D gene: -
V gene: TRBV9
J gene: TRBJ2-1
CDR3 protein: CASSASRAVHNEQFF
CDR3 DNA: TGTGCCAGCAGCGCAAGCAGAGCAGTGCACAATGAGCAGTTCTTC

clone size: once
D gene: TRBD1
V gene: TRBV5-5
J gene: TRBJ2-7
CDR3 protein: CASSSPGQGAQISF
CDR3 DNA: TGTGCCAGCAGTTCCCCGGGACAGGGAGCCCAAATCTCCTTC

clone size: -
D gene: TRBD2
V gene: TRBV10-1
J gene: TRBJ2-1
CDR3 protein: CASSGNSGNEQFF
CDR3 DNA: TGCGCCAGCAGTGGTAATAGCGGGAATGAGCAGTTCTTC

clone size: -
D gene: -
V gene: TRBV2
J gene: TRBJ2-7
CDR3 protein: CASIVDRGLWVTYEQYF
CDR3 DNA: TGTGCCAGCATTGTAGACAGGGGACTATGGGTAACCTACGAGCAGTACTTC

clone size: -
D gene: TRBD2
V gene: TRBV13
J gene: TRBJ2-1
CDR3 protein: CASSTRRLAGGGNEQFF
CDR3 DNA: TGTGCCAGCAGCACAAGGAGACTAGCGGGAGGGGGCAATGAGCAGTTCTTC

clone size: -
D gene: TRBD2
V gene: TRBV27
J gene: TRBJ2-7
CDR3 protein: CASSLSMVARKGLAGNLLYEQYF
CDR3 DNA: TGTGCCAGCAGTTTATCGATGGTGGCCAGGAAGGGACTAGCGGGAAATCTCCTTTACGAGCAGTACTTC

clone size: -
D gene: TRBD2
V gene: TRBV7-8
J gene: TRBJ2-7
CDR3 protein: CASSLEAGPHEQYF
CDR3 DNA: TGTGCCAGCAGCTTAGAAGCGGGACCCCACGAGCAGTACTTC

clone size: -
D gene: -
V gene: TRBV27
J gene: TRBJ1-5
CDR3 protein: CASSARGVSNQPQHF
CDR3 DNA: TGTGCCAGCAGTGCCAGGGGCGTGAGCAATCAGCCCCAGCATTTT

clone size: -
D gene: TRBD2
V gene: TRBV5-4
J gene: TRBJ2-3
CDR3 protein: CASSSKAGGRMDTQYF
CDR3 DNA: TGTGCCAGCAGCTCAAAAGCTGGCGGGAGGATGGATACGCAGTATTTT

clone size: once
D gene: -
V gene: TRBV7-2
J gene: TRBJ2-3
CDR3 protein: CASSFLDTQYF
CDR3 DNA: TGTGCCAGCAGCTTCCTAGATACGCAGTATTTT

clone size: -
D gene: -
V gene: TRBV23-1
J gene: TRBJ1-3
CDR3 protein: CASTQVEGISSGNTIYF
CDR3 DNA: TGCGCCAGCACCCAGGTTGAAGGGATCAGCTCTGGAAACACCATATATTTT

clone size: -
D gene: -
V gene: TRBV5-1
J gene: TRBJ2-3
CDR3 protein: CASSDGGRGTDTQYF
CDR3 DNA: TGCGCCAGCAGCGACGGGGGTAGGGGCACAGATACGCAGTATTTT

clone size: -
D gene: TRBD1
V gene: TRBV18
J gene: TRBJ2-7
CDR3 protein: CASSPAPTGDGEQYF
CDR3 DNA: TGTGCCAGCTCACCTGCTCCGACAGGGGACGGGGAGCAGTACTTC

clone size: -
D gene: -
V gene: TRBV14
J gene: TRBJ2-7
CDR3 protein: CASSQIGRGIYEQYF
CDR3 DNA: TGTGCCAGCAGCCAGATAGGCAGGGGTATCTACGAGCAGTACTTC

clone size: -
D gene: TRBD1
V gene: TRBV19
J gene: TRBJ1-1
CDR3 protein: CASRTQGVHAEAFF
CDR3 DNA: TGTGCCAGTAGAACACAGGGGGTGCACGCTGAAGCTTTCTTT

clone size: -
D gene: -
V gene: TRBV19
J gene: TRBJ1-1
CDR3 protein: CASTPATVASEKWAEAFF
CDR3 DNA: TGTGCCAGTACCCCCGCGACGGTTGCGAGTGAAAAATGGGCTGAAGCTTTCTTT

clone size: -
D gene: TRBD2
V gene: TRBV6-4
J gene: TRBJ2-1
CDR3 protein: CASSGPITSGLYNEQFF
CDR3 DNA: TGTGCCAGCAGTGGCCCAATTACTAGCGGACTCTACAATGAGCAGTTCTTC

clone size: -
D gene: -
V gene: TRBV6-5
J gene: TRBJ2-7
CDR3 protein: CASSSNGIGAYEQYF
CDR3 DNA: TGTGCCAGCAGCTCCAACGGTATCGGCGCCTACGAGCAGTACTTC

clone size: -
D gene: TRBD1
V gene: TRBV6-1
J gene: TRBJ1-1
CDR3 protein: CASRETGATGDTEAFF
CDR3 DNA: TGTGCCAGCAGAGAAACAGGGGCCACGGGGGACACTGAAGCTTTCTTT

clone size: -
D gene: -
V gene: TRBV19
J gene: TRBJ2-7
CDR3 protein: CASSKQRLYEQYF
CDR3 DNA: TGTGCCAGTAGTAAACAGAGACTCTACGAGCAGTACTTC

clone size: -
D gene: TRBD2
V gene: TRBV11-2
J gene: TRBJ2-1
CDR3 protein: CASSLGLAGVEQFF
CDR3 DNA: TGTGCCAGCAGCTTAGGACTAGCGGGAGTAGAACAGTTCTTC

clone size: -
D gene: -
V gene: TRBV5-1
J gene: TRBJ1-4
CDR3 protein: CASSLGGSNEKLFF
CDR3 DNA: TGCGCCAGCAGCTTGGGAGGGTCTAATGAAAAACTGTTTTTT

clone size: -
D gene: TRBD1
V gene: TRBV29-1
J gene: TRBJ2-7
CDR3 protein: CSVADRVLGEQYF
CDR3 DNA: TGCAGCGTTGCCGACAGGGTGTTAGGCGAGCAGTACTTC

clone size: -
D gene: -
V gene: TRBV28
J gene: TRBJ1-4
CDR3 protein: CASSLKEKLFF
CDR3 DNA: TGTGCCAGCAGCCTAAAGGAAAAACTGTTTTTT

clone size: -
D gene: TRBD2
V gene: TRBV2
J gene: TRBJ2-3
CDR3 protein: CASSRFSSGRESSTDTQYF
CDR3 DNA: TGTGCCAGCTCCCGGTTTTCTAGCGGGAGGGAATCTAGCACAGATACGCAGTATTTT

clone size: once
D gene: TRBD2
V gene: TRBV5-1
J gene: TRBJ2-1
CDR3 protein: CASSVTSGTYNEQFF
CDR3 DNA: TGCGCCAGCAGCGTGACTAGCGGAACCTACAATGAGCAGTTCTTC

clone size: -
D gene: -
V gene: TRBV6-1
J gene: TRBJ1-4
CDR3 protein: CASKVRDREKLFF
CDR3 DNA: TGTGCCAGCAAGGTGAGGGATCGGGAAAAACTGTTTTTT

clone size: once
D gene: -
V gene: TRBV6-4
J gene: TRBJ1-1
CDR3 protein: CASSPKGGTEAFF
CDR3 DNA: TGTGCCAGCAGTCCAAAAGGGGGCACTGAAGCTTTCTTT

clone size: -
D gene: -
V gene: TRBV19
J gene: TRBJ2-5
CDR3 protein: CASSTGQQETQYF
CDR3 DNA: TGTGCCAGTAGTACTGGACAGCAAGAGACCCAGTACTTC

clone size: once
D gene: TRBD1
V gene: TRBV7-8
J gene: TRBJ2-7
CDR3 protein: CASSVDRGITYEQYF
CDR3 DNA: TGTGCCAGCAGCGTGGACAGGGGGATCACCTACGAGCAGTACTTC

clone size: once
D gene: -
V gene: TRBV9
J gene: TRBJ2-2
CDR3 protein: CASSVAASTGELFF
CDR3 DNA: TGTGCCAGCAGCGTAGCTGCCTCCACCGGGGAGCTGTTTTTT